This TCR beta chain was captured by sequencing in a study of CD8 T cells in ankylosing spondylitis. Preparation of TCR beta libraries was done by quantitative 5'-RACE with molecular barcodes. TCRdb re-called the 5' RACE reads through MiXCR, storing one row per CDR3 protein. Of a few hundred thousand distinct CDR3 sequences in the sample, 20% were seen once. Germline-derived CDR1 and CDR2 are DFQATT and SNEGSKA (reference sequence). This CDR3 spans 15 amino acids. The J segment lost 1 base and the V segment lost 1 base, leaving 2 bases of the junction unmatched. This clonotype was counted a few times. The chain couples TRBV20-1 to TRBJ2-2; 8 nucleotides align to TRBD2. The clonotype was recovered from a female donor with ankylosing spondylitis or in good health (not recorded which). The sample consisted of blood, either unsorted or a sorted T cell fraction (not recorded which). The CDR3 region has the DNA TGCAGTGCTAGAGGGCTAGCGGGGAACACCGGGGAGCTGTTTTTT. Translating gives CSARGLAGNTGELFF.